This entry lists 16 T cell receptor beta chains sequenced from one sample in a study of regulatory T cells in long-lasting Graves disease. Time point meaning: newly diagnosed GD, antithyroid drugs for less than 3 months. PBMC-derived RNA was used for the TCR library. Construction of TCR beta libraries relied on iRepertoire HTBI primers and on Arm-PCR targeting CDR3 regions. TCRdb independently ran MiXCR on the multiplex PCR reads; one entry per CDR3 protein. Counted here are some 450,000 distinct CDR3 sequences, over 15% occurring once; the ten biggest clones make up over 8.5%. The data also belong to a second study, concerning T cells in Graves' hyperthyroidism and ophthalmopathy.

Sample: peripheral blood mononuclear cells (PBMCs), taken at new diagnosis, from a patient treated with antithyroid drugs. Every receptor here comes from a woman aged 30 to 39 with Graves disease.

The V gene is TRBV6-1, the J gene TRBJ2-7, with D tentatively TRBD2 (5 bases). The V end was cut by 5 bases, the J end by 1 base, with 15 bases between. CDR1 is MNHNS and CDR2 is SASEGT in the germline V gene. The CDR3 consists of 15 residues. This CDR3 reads CASSIPGLGSYEQYF. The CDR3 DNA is TGTGCCAGCAGTATCCCCGGACTGGGATCCTACGAGCAGTACTTC.

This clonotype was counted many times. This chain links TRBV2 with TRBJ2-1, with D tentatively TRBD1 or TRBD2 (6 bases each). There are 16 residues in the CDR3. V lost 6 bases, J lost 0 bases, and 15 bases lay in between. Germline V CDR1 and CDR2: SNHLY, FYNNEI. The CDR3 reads CASSPRGAGSYNEQFF. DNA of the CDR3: TGTGCCAGCAGCCCCAGGGGAGCGGGCTCCTACAATGAGCAGTTCTTC.

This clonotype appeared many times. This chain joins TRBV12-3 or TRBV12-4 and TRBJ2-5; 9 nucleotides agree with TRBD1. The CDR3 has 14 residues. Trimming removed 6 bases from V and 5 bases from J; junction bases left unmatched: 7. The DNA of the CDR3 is TGTGCCAGCAGCCTACAGGGGGCTGCGGAGACCCAGTACTTC. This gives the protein CASSLQGAAETQYF.

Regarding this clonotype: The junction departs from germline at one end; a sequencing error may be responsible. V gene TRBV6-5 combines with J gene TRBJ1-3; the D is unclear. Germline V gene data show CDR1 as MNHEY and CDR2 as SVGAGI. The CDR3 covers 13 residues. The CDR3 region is CASRYSSGNTIYF. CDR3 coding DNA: TGTGCCAGCAGGTACTCCTCTGGAAACACCATATATTTT.

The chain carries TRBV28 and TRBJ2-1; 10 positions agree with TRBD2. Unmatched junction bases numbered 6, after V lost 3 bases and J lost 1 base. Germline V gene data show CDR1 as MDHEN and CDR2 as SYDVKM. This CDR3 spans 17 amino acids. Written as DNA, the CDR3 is TGTGCCAGCAGTTTCGTCACTAGCGGGATTTCCTACAATGAGCAGTTCTTC. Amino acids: CASSFVTSGISYNEQFF.

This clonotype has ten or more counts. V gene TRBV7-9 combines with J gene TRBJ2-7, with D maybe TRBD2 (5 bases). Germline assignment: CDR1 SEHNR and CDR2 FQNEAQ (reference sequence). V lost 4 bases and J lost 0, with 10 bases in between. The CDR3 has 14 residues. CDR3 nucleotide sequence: TGTGCCAGCAGCTCAGTAGCGTCCTCCTACGAGCAGTACTTC. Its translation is CASSSVASSYEQYF.

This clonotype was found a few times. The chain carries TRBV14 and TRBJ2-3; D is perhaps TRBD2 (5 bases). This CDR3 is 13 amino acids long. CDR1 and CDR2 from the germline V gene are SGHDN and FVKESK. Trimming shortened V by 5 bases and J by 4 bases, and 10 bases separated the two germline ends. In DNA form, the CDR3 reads TGTGCCAGCAGCGAAACTAGAGCAGATACGCAGTATTTT. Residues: CASSETRADTQYF.

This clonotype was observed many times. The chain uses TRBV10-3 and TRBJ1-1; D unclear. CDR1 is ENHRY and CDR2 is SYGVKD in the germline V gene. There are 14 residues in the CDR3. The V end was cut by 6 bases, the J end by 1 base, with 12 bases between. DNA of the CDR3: TGTGCCATCAGGAGACCGGCAGCGAACACTGAAGCTTTCTTT. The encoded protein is CAIRRPAANTEAFF.

In DNA, the CDR3 is TGTGCCACCAGCAGCCGCGGGACAGGGAGCACTGAAGCTTTCTTT. Translation gives CATSSRGTGSTEAFF. The rearrangement joins TRBV15 to TRBJ1-1; 9 nucleotides align to TRBD1. Germline V CDR1 and CDR2: LNHNV, YYDKDF (reference sequence). V gave up 3 bases and J gave up 4 bases; unmatched junction bases: 6. This CDR3 has 15 residues.

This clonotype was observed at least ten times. This chain's CDR3 is CSAREGTSLNEQFF. CDR3 sequence (DNA): TGCAGTGCTAGAGAGGGGACTAGCCTCAATGAGCAGTTCTTC. The chain links TRBV20-1 to TRBJ2-1; 9 bases agree with TRBD2. Germline values: CDR1 DFQATT, CDR2 SNEGSKA (reference sequence). This CDR3 region has 14 residues. V trimming: 0 bases; J trimming: 6 bases; junction bases outside the gene matches: 3.

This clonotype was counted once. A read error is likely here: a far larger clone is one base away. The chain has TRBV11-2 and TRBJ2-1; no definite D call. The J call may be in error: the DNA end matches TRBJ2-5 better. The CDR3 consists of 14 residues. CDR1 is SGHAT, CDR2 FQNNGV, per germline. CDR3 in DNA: TGTGCCAGCAGCTTTTGGCGGAAGCTGGAGACCCAGTACTTC. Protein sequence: CASSFWRKLETQYF.

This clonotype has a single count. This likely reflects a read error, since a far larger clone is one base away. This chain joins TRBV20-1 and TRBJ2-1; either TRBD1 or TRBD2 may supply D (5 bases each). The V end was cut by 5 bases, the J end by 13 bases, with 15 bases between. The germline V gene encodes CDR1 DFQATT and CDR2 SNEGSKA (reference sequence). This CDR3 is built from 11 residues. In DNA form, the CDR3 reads TGCAGTGCTGGCTTACTAGGGACCCAGTTCTTC. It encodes CSAGLLGTQFF.

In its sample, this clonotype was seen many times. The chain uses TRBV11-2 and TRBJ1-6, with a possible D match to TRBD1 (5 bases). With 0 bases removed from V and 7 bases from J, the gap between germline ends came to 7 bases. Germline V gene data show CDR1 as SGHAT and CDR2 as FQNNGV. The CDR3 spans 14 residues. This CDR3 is CASSLDRENSPLHF. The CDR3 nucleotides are TGTGCCAGCAGCTTAGACAGGGAGAATTCACCCCTCCACTTT. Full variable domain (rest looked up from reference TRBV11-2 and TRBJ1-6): EAGVAQSPRYKIIEKRQSVAFWCNPISGHATLYWYQQILGQGPKLLIQFQNNGVVDDSQLPKDRFSAERLKGVDSTLKIQPAKLEDSAVYLCASSLDRENSPLHFGNGTRLTVT.

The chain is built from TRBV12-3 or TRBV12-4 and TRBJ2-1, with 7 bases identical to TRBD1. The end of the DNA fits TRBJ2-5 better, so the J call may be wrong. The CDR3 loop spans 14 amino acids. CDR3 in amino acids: CASSAGTEQETQYF. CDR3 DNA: TGTGCCAGCAGTGCCGGGACAGAACAAGAGACCCAGTACTTC.

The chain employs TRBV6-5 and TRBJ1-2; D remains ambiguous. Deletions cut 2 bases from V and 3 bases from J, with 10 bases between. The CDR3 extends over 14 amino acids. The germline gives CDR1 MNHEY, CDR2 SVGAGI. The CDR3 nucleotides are TGTGCCAGCAGTTACGCTCCCCGGGACTATGGCTACACCTTC. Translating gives CASSYAPRDYGYTF.

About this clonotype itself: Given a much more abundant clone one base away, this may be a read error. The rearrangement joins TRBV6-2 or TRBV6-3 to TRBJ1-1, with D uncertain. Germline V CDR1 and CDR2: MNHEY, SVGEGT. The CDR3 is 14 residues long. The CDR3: CASSYSRMNTETFF. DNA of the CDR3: TGTGCCAGCAGTTACAGCAGGATGAACACTGAAACTTTCTTT.